The 9 T cell receptor beta chains below all came from one sample that was sequenced in a study of blood T cell repertoires in COVID-19. Sequencing was performed with immunoSEQ multiplex PCR; in TCRdb, only in-frame clones are kept and a portion is missing. Among around 140,000 clones listed, over 80% were seen once. The sample comprised peripheral blood. All receptors come from a woman aged 50 to 60 with acute or convalescent COVID-19.

The chain joins TRBV19 to TRBJ2-7; the D is unclear. Germline CDR1 reads LNHDA; CDR2 reads SQIVND (reference sequence). V was cut by 2 bases and J by 3 bases, with 8 bases left in between. The CDR3 consists of 13 residues. In nucleotides, the CDR3 is TGTGCCAGTAGTATAACCCTAGTCTACGAGCAGTACTTC. Amino acids: CASSITLVYEQYF. The full variable domain, its missing parts supplied by reference TRBV19 and TRBJ2-7, is DGGITQSPKYLFRKEGQNVTLSCEQNLNHDAMYWYRQDPGQGLRLIYYSQIVNDFQKGDIAEGYSVSREKKESFPLTVTSAQKNPTAFYLCASSITLVYEQYFGPGTRLTVT.

This clone was seen a few times. The gene calls are TRBV11-2 and TRBJ2-7; D might be TRBD2 (6 bases). In germline, CDR1 is SGHAT, CDR2 FQNNGV. This CDR3 is built from 14 residues. Trimming pared 5 bases from V and 3 bases from J, leaving 14 bases between. The CDR3 loop is CASSPYRGGYEQYF. CDR3 in DNA: TGTGCCAGCAGCCCCTACCGGGGAGGCTACGAGCAGTACTTC.

This chain joins TRBV5-8 and TRBJ1-1; D is undetermined. The CDR3 has 13 residues. Germline V gene sequence: CDR1 SGHTS, CDR2 YDEGEE. Trimming took off 0 bases at V and 4 bases at J, with 7 bases between the two ends. The DNA for the CDR3 is TGTGCCAGCAGCTTGGGGCCCTTCACTGAAGCTTTCTTT. Amino acids: CASSLGPFTEAFF.

The chain is built from TRBV5-1 and TRBJ2-7, with TRBD1 as a possible D gene (5 bases). CDR1 is SGHRS, CDR2 YFSETQ, per germline. This CDR3 is built from 14 residues. Trimming took 1 base from V and 0 from J, leaving 8 bases between them. The CDR3: CASSLSGASYEQYF. For the CDR3, the DNA is TGCGCCAGCAGCTTGTCTGGGGCCTCCTACGAGCAGTACTTC.

In DNA form, the CDR3 reads TGTGCAGAAGGGGCAGGGCTGAACACTGAAGCTTTCTTT. It codes for CAEGAGLNTEAFF. The chain employs TRBV28 and TRBJ1-1; D is perhaps TRBD1 (5 bases). Germline V lookup: CDR1 MDHEN, CDR2 SYDVKM. This CDR3 contains 13 residues.

Only a few counts were recorded for this clone. The V call is TRBV7-2, the J call TRBJ1-1, with TRBD1 as a possible D gene (6 bases). Germline loops: CDR1 SGHTA, CDR2 FQGNSA. V shed 5 bases and J shed 3 bases, with 16 bases lying between them. CDR3 length: 15 residues. The CDR3 DNA sequence: TGTGCCAGCAGCCCTGGACAGCCCGGACACACTGAAGCTTTCTTT. Amino acids: CASSPGQPGHTEAFF.

The chain employs TRBV5-1 and TRBJ2-5; the D gene is possibly TRBD1 (5 bases). Germline V gives CDR1 SGHRS, CDR2 YFSETQ. This CDR3 is built from 13 residues. Trimming removed 0 bases at V and 4 bases at J, with 7 bases between. The CDR3 protein is CASSLVRGETQYF. CDR3 bases: TGCGCCAGCAGCTTGGTAAGGGGAGAGACCCAGTACTTC. Filled out from reference TRBV5-1 and TRBJ2-5, the complete variable domain reads KAGVTQTPRYLIKTRGQQVTLSCSPISGHRSVSWYQQTPGQGLQFLFEYFSETQRNKGNFPGRFSGRQFSNSRSEMNVSTLELGDSALYLCASSLVRGETQYFGPGTRLLVL.

The rearrangement joins TRBV5-5 to TRBJ1-1, with no clear D. This CDR3 region has 16 residues. Germline V gives CDR1 SGHKS, CDR2 YYEKEE (reference sequence). V gave up 0 bases and J gave up 0 bases, with 12 bases separating them. CDR3 residues: CASSLADWIMNTEAFF. Written as DNA, the CDR3 is TGTGCCAGCAGCTTGGCCGACTGGATCATGAACACTGAAGCTTTCTTT.

This chain links TRBV18 with TRBJ2-1, with TRBD2 matching over 14 bases. Losses at the gene ends were 4 bases for V and 8 bases for J; bases not matched to a gene: 4. CDR1 is KGHSH, CDR2 LQKENI, per germline. This CDR3 is 15 amino acids long. As DNA, the CDR3 is TGTGCCAGCTCACATGGGACTAGCGGGAGCGATGAGCAGTTCTTC. Amino acids: CASSHGTSGSDEQFF.